These 7 T cell receptor beta chains originate from one sample sequenced in a study of blood T cell repertoires in COVID-19. TCRdb's table, derived via immunoSEQ multiplex PCR, lists solely in-frame clones and lacks some. The table shows 84,000 or so clones, with approximately 86% occurring only once. The source material was peripheral blood. Receptors were obtained from a woman between 65 and 79 years old with active or convalescent COVID-19.

The count of this clone is one. This sequence joins TRBV10-3 and TRBJ1-4; no firm D call. CDR3 length equals 15 residues. The V end was cut by 0 bases, the J end by 8 bases, with 13 bases between. The germline gives CDR1 ENHRY, CDR2 SYGVKD. CDR3 sequence reads: CAISESTRIGEKLFF. CDR3 nucleotide sequence: TGTGCCATCAGTGAGTCGACGAGGATCGGGGAAAAACTGTTTTTT.

The V and J genes are TRBV7-9 and TRBJ1-1, with D unresolved. Germline values: CDR1 SEHNR, CDR2 FQNEAQ (reference sequence). The CDR3 is 15 residues long. Trimming left V 1 base short and J 0 bases short, with 9 bases between. CDR3 in DNA: TGTGCCAGCAGCTTAGGCGATACCATGAACACTGAAGCTTTCTTT. Translation gives CASSLGDTMNTEAFF.

The gene calls are TRBV5-1 and TRBJ2-5, with a tentative D call TRBD2 (6 bases). This CDR3 is 15 amino acids long. The ends were cut back, 2 bases at V and 4 bases at J, with 15 bases in the middle. In germline, CDR1 is SGHRS, CDR2 YFSETQ. CDR3 in amino acids: CASSFGPGGGETQYF. The CDR3 nucleotides read TGCGCCAGCAGCTTCGGTCCTGGGGGAGGAGAGACCCAGTACTTC.

The V gene is TRBV5-4, the J gene TRBJ1-2, with 7 bases that match TRBD1. This CDR3 is 13 amino acids long. Germline values: CDR1 SGHNT, CDR2 YYREEE (reference sequence). The junction had 6 bases not matched to a gene; V was cut back by 2 bases and J by 8 bases. The chain's CDR3 is CASSFEGGVGYTF. CDR3 DNA sequence: TGTGCCAGCAGCTTCGAAGGGGGCGTCGGCTACACCTTC.

The rearrangement joins TRBV11-3 to TRBJ1-5; no reliable D call. V was clipped by 5 bases and J by 5 bases, with 4 bases between them. The CDR3 sequence is 11 residues long. Germline loops: CDR1 SGHNT, CDR2 YENEEA. The CDR3 DNA reads TGTGCCAGCAGCCCTTATCAGCCCCAGCATTTT. Encoded protein: CASSPYQPQHF.

In its sample, this clone was seen once. The chain recombines TRBV5-1 with TRBJ2-1; 11 bases are shared with TRBD2. The J segment lost 7 bases and the V segment lost 4 bases, leaving 10 bases of the junction unmatched. The CDR3 consists of 16 residues. Germline V CDR1 and CDR2: SGHRS, YFSETQ. CDR3 DNA sequence: TGCGCCAGCAGCCGACTTAGCGGGGGGGCGGAAAATGAGCAGTTCTTC. Amino acid sequence: CASSRLSGGAENEQFF.

The J gene is TRBJ2-7, the V gene TRBV5-5, with D unresolved. The CDR3 is made up of 14 amino acids. CDR1 is SGHKS and CDR2 is YYEKEE in the germline V gene (reference sequence). V lost 0 bases, J lost 1 base, and 8 bases lay in between. Written as DNA, the CDR3 is TGTGCCAGCAGCTTGGCCGGGTTTTCCTACGAGCAGTACTTC. It translates to CASSLAGFSYEQYF.